Below, 20 T cell receptor beta chains from the same sample are listed, as sequenced in a study of response to subunit inactivated influenza vaccine. TCRdb ran MiXCR on the RT-PCR reads and lists one entry per CDR3 protein. This table has about 500,000 distinct CDR3 sequences, 15% to 20% appearing once. Sequencing used CD4+ T cells sorted from PBMCs, obtained less than 30 months after vaccination. These receptors all come from a man between 50 and 75 years old who received an inactivated influenza vaccine.

This clonotype was picked up a small number of times. V gene TRBV11-2 combines with J gene TRBJ2-1; TRBD2 matches at 7 bases. Germline CDR1 and CDR2: SGHAT and FQNNGV. With 1 base clipped from V and 2 bases from J, the junction kept 5 bases outside the gene matches. The CDR3 extends over 16 amino acids. In DNA, the CDR3 is TGTGCCAGCAGCTTAGGTGCGGGAGAGGCCTACAATGAGCAGTTCTTC. Residues: CASSLGAGEAYNEQFF.

V usage is TRBV5-1 and J usage is TRBJ2-1; D is undetermined. CDR1 and CDR2 from the germline V gene are SGHRS and YFSETQ. Trimming took 0 bases from V and 8 from J, leaving 9 bases between them. This CDR3 is 13 amino acids long. The CDR3 spells CASSLGWSDEQFF. The CDR3 DNA follows: TGCGCCAGCAGCTTGGGGTGGAGCGATGAGCAGTTCTTC. The whole variable domain, filled in from reference TRBV5-1 and TRBJ2-1, reads KAGVTQTPRYLIKTRGQQVTLSCSPISGHRSVSWYQQTPGQGLQFLFEYFSETQRNKGNFPGRFSGRQFSNSRSEMNVSTLELGDSALYLCASSLGWSDEQFFGPGTRLTVL.

The chain recombines TRBV11-1 with TRBJ2-3; 10 positions match TRBD1. This CDR3 is built from 18 residues. Trimming at V came to 1 base and at J to 4 bases, leaving 11 bases not matched to a gene. Germline assignment: CDR1 SGHAT and CDR2 FQDESV (reference sequence). Written as DNA, the CDR3 is TGTGCCAGCAGCTTAGGGCTATCCGGGACAGGGGTGTCAGATACGCAGTATTTT. It encodes CASSLGLSGTGVSDTQYF.

V gene TRBV6-1 combines with J gene TRBJ2-3, with TRBD2 matching 13 bases. Germline assignment: CDR1 MNHNS and CDR2 SASEGT. The V segment lost 2 bases and the J segment 3 bases; nucleotides outside the gene matches: 14. This CDR3 region has 20 residues. In nucleotides, the CDR3 is TGTGCCAGCAGTGAAAAGGGACTAGCGGGAATTCTGAGCGCGACAGATACGCAGTATTTT. Protein sequence: CASSEKGLAGILSATDTQYF.

This clonotype came up a few times. The CDR3 is CAISRDRVYEQYF. CDR3 nucleotides: TGTGCCATCAGTAGGGACAGGGTATACGAGCAGTACTTC. The chain has TRBV10-3 and TRBJ2-7; 9 positions match TRBD1. Germline V gene sequence: CDR1 ENHRY, CDR2 SYGVKD. Trimming at V came to 5 bases and at J to 4 bases, leaving 3 bases not matched to a gene. The CDR3 has 13 amino acids.

The chain employs TRBV29-1 and TRBJ1-4; D call uncertain. CDR1 and CDR2 from the germline V gene are SQVTM and ANQGSEA. Trimming took 6 bases from V and 0 from J, leaving 8 bases between them. The CDR3 extends over 13 amino acids. This chain's CDR3 is CSVQHATNEKLFF. The CDR3 DNA follows: TGCAGCGTACAGCATGCAACTAATGAAAAACTGTTTTTT.

The table lists this clonotype with a few counts. The V gene is TRBV6-2 or TRBV6-3, the J gene TRBJ1-2; D is ambiguous. Germline CDR1 MNHEY, CDR2 SVGEGT. The CDR3 totals 12 residues. V shed 4 bases and J shed 2 bases, with 5 bases lying between them. The CDR3 region is CASSFLNYGYTF. The CDR3 DNA sequence: TGTGCCAGCAGTTTTCTAAACTATGGCTACACCTTC.

There are a few counts of this clonotype. V is TRBV24-1 and J is TRBJ2-7; D possibly corresponds to TRBD1 (5 bases). V dropped 10 bases and J dropped 6 bases, with 12 bases sitting between them. This CDR3 region has 11 residues. Germline CDR1 reads KGHDR; CDR2 reads SFDVKD. The CDR3, as DNA: TGTGCCACGGGCCAGGGTTTCGAGCAGTACTTC. It is translated as CATGQGFEQYF.

In its sample, this clonotype was seen many times. The rearrangement links TRBV7-2 to TRBJ2-7; D may correspond to TRBD1 or TRBD2 (6 bases each). Germline CDR1 and CDR2: SGHTA and FQGNSA. V dropped 4 bases and J dropped 0 bases, with 10 bases sitting between them. The CDR3 is made up of 14 amino acids. Written as DNA, the CDR3 is TGTGCCAGCAGCTCACAGGGAGGCTCCTACGAGCAGTACTTC. Protein: CASSSQGGSYEQYF.

This rearrangement joins TRBV20-1 to TRBJ2-7; the D gene is possibly TRBD2 (5 bases). V was cut by 6 bases and J by 3 bases, with 15 bases left in between. The germline V gene encodes CDR1 DFQATT and CDR2 SNEGSKA (reference sequence). This CDR3 is built from 13 residues. The CDR3 region has the DNA TGCAGTGCCACGGTCGCGGGTTACTACGAGCAGTACTTC. It specifies CSATVAGYYEQYF.

V gene TRBV5-1 combines with J gene TRBJ2-3; weak D call: TRBD2 (5 bases). The CDR3 consists of 13 residues. V lost 0 bases and J lost 7, with 9 bases in between. Looked up from germline, CDR1 is SGHRS and CDR2 is YFSETQ. The CDR3: CASSLDSGYTQYF. The CDR3 bases are TGCGCCAGCAGCTTGGACTCGGGGTATACGCAGTATTTT.

This clonotype was detected a few times. This chain joins TRBV3-1 and TRBJ2-1; 7 positions agree with TRBD2. This CDR3 region has 15 residues. The trim removed 1 base at V and 2 bases at J, leaving 2 bases unmatched. CDR1 is LGHDT, CDR2 YNNKEL, per germline (reference sequence). Written as DNA, the CDR3 is TGTGCCAGCAGCCAAGGGGACTACGCCTACAATGAGCAGTTCTTC. Translating it yields CASSQGDYAYNEQFF.

V usage is TRBV20-1 and J usage is TRBJ2-1, with D perhaps matching TRBD2 (5 bases). V gave up 3 bases and J gave up 12 bases, with 24 bases separating them. CDR3 size: 15 residues. The germline V gene encodes CDR1 DFQATT and CDR2 SNEGSKA (reference sequence). In DNA, the CDR3 is TGCAGTGCTAGTCCCCGCCTAGCAGAGGTACTTGGGCAGTTCTTC. This translates into CSASPRLAEVLGQFF.

This chain connects TRBV4-3 to TRBJ2-1; 8 bases are shared with TRBD1. Germline-derived CDR1 and CDR2 are LGHNA and YSLEER. This CDR3 has 16 amino acids. With 0 bases clipped from V and 3 bases from J, the junction kept 4 bases outside the gene matches. CDR3 DNA sequence: TGCGCCAGCAGCCAAGAAACAGGGGGGAACTACAATGAGCAGTTCTTC. It codes for CASSQETGGNYNEQFF.

This clonotype has a handful of counts. The J gene is TRBJ1-2, the V gene TRBV11-2; D might be TRBD1 (5 bases). This CDR3 region has 13 residues. The germline V gene encodes CDR1 SGHAT and CDR2 FQNNGV. The V end was cut by 1 base, the J end by 9 bases, with 12 bases between. CDR3 in amino acids: CASSLARELRYTF. CDR3 in DNA: TGTGCCAGCAGCTTAGCCAGGGAACTACGCTACACCTTC.

This chain joins TRBV29-1 and TRBJ2-1, with D perhaps TRBD1 or TRBD2 (6 bases each). Germline loops: CDR1 SQVTM, CDR2 ANQGSEA. V lost 6 bases and J lost 6, with 18 bases in between. CDR3 length: 14 amino acids. The CDR3 spells CSVGAGIGANEQFF. CDR3 DNA sequence: TGCAGCGTGGGGGCGGGGATCGGGGCCAATGAGCAGTTCTTC.

The chain joins TRBV19 to TRBJ1-5, with unresolved D. The germline V gene has CDR1 LNHDA and CDR2 SQIVND (reference sequence). The CDR3 extends over 13 amino acids. With 8 bases removed from V and 3 bases from J, the gap between germline ends came to 11 bases. CDR3 protein: CASRSADNQPQHF. The DNA of the CDR3 is TGTGCCAGTCGGTCCGCCGACAATCAGCCCCAGCATTTT.

In its sample, this clonotype was seen a few times. This chain joins TRBV7-2 and TRBJ1-4; D perhaps matches TRBD1 (5 bases). Germline loops: CDR1 SGHTA, CDR2 FQGNSA. V shed 2 bases and J shed 7 bases, with 14 bases lying between them. The CDR3 has 15 residues. This chain's CDR3 is CASSLFGAQIEKLFF. CDR3 nucleotide sequence: TGTGCCAGCAGCTTATTTGGGGCACAGATTGAAAAACTGTTTTTT. Complete variable domain (other parts from reference TRBV7-2 and TRBJ1-4): GAGVSQSPSNKVTEKGKDVELRCDPISGHTALYWYRQSLGQGLEFLIYFQGNSAPDKSGLPSDRFSAERTGGSVSTLTIQRTQQEDSAVYLCASSLFGAQIEKLFFGSGTQLSVL.

This chain joins TRBV10-3 and TRBJ1-6; D may be TRBD1 (5 bases). The CDR3 consists of 16 residues. Germline CDR1 ENHRY, CDR2 SYGVKD. Trimming removed 4 bases at V and 5 bases at J, with 15 bases between. The CDR3 bases are TGTGCCATCAGTGTCGGGGGAATGGATAATAATTCACCCCTCCACTTT. Protein: CAISVGGMDNNSPLHF.

This clonotype occurred a few times. The chain employs TRBV12-3 or TRBV12-4 and TRBJ2-4; 7 positions agree with TRBD1. V dropped 1 base and J dropped 7; count of bases not matched to a gene: 4. CDR3 length: 14 residues. CDR3 loop: CASSLGGTENIQYF. DNA of the CDR3: TGTGCCAGCAGTTTAGGAGGGACAGAGAACATTCAGTACTTC.